This T cell receptor beta chain was retrieved from a study of regulatory T cells in long-lasting Graves disease. Study in general: Patients with new Graves' disease had used antithyroid drugs below 3 months.

This clonotype showed up many times. CDR3 regions were amplified by Arm-PCR using iRepertoire HTBI primers to build TCR beta libraries. TCRdb redid the calling of the multiplex PCR reads with MiXCR, one entry per CDR3 protein. The sample lists hundreds of thousands of distinct CDR3 sequences, over 15% occurring once. Time point here: newly diagnosed GD, antithyroid drugs for less than 3 months. The TCR library was made from RNA extracted from PBMCs. The CDR3 covers 18 residues. V was clipped by 1 base and J by 7 bases, with 22 bases between them. Germline assignment: CDR1 MNHNS and CDR2 SASEGT. This same sample was also part of a study on T cells in Graves' hyperthyroidism and ophthalmopathy. That study adds: For the diagnoses, clinical symptoms, serum thyroxine and TRAb, thyroid ultrasound and orbital computed tomography were used. HTBI primers were employed in a first-round RT-PCR of the TCR CDR3. Among clonotypes expanded in thyroid above 0.001, most were also found in blood.

The clonotype was recovered from a middle-aged man with Graves disease. Material: peripheral blood mononuclear cells (PBMCs), obtained at new diagnosis, from a patient treated with antithyroid drugs. V gene TRBV6-1 combines with J gene TRBJ2-2; D is ambiguous. CDR3 amino acids: CASSEGIDSTWVVGELFF. The CDR3 nucleotides are TGTGCCAGCAGTGAAGGGATCGACTCAACGTGGGTTGTCGGGGAGCTGTTTTTT.